The sequence of this T cell receptor (beta chain) was determined in a study of a mutant IDH1 vaccine in newly diagnosed glioma. Study at large: Commencement of vaccination occurred 4-6 weeks following radiotherapy alone, or concurrently with temozolomide cycles. Treated patients comprised 62.5% males and around 38% females, mean age about 38 years. Those enrolled had earlier been treated with radiotherapy, temozolomide, or both, mostly both.

With regard to this clone: Its antigen is unknown.

Between the trimmed V and J ends, which lost 3 bases and 0 bases, there was a span of 16 bases. Germline CDR1 is KGHSH and CDR2 is LQKENI. There are 17 residues in the CDR3. Time point described: week 23, last vaccination. Each dose delivered 300 ug of mutant IDH1 20-mer peptide subcutaneously with imiquimod. Tumors from donors were new WHO grade 3 or 4 IDH1-mutant astrocytomas with ATRX loss. This table comes from immunoSEQ multiplex PCR, and its TCRdb copy is limited to in-frame clones, with some not included. The sample has about 77,000 clones, 85% to 90% seen once. The receptor comes from a woman in her fifties or sixties with glioma. The V gene is TRBV18, the J gene TRBJ2-3, with a possible D match to TRBD1 (6 bases). This material consisted of PBMCs, taken from a glioma patient whose treatment included an IDH1 peptide vaccine. CDR3 region: CASSPFPGQSSTDTQYF. The CDR3 DNA reads as TGTGCCAGCTCACCGTTCCCAGGACAGTCTAGCACAGATACGCAGTATTTT.